The present entry profiles one T cell receptor (beta chain) with its context. This sample stems from a study of blood T cell repertoires in COVID-19. About the research overall: Acute-phase and convalescent COVID-19 samples originated in the United States, Italy and Spain. T cells, B-cell-depleted T cells, or PBMCs supplied cDNA or gDNA.

Measured with immunoSEQ multiplex PCR; TCRdb has only the in-frame clones, and not every one. The profile shows some 95,000 clones, around three quarters of them singletons. V lost 2 bases to trimming and J lost 7 bases; unmatched junction nucleotides: 9. The CDR3 extends over 15 amino acids. The germline V gene has CDR1 MNHEY and CDR2 SVGAGI. V gene TRBV6-5 combines with J gene TRBJ2-5; 8 nucleotides align to TRBD1. The sequence came from a man between 45 and 60 years old who had recovered from COVID-19. Sequencing input: peripheral blood. The CDR3 sequence: CASSYTTGAKGTQYF. In DNA form, the CDR3 reads TGTGCCAGCAGTTACACGACAGGGGCGAAGGGGACCCAGTACTTC.